Presented here are 32 T cell receptor beta chains from one specimen sequenced in a study of cytomegalovirus exposure and HLA in healthy donors. 60 Vbeta and 13 Jbeta primers were used in PCR. Clones were sequenced by immunoSEQ multiplex PCR, and TCRdb holds only the in-frame ones, with some missing. Among hundreds of thousands of clones listed, 60% to 80% were seen once. Sequenced: PBMCs. Receptors originate from a man aged 18 to 35 in good health and CMV-seronegative.

The rearrangement links TRBV28 to TRBJ2-7, with D perhaps TRBD2 (6 bases). This CDR3 spans 11 amino acids. Trimming removed 7 bases from V and 3 bases from J, with 7 bases in between. CDR1 and CDR2 (germline): MDHEN, SYDVKM. CDR3: CASTGVYEQYF. Written as DNA, the CDR3 is TGTGCCAGCACGGGGGTCTACGAGCAGTACTTC.

The chain has TRBV27 and TRBJ2-7; 7 nucleotides match TRBD2. The V segment lost 6 bases and the J segment 0 bases; nucleotides outside the gene matches: 8. CDR3 size: 15 residues. The germline CDR1 and CDR2 sequences are MNHEY and SMNVEV (reference sequence). Here the CDR3 DNA reads TGTGCCAGCAGCCCTGAGCGGGGTAACTCCTACGAGCAGTACTTC. Its protein product is CASSPERGNSYEQYF.

The J gene is TRBJ2-1, the V gene TRBV9; 12 bases line up with TRBD2. Germline CDR1 SGDLS, CDR2 YYNGEE. V lost 3 bases, J lost 6 bases, and 13 bases stayed unmatched. This CDR3 has 18 amino acids. Here the CDR3 DNA reads TGTGCCAGCAGCGCACGAGCCCAACTAGCGGGAGGTGGCAATGAGCAGTTCTTC. Translated: CASSARAQLAGGGNEQFF.

This chain joins TRBV20-1 and TRBJ2-7; D not resolved. The CDR3 is 11 amino acids. Germline CDR1 and CDR2: DFQATT and SNEGSKA (reference sequence). With 4 bases removed from V and 5 bases from J, the gap between germline ends came to 9 bases. CDR3 residues: CSAISRHEQYF. The CDR3, as DNA: TGCAGTGCTATCTCGCGCCACGAGCAGTACTTC.

This chain uses TRBV29-1 with TRBJ2-1, with 12 bases identical to TRBD2. Germline V gene lookup returns CDR1 SQVTM and CDR2 ANQGSEA. V lost 0 bases and J lost 14; bases outside the gene matches: 5. This CDR3 spans 13 amino acids. CDR3 in amino acids: CSVEERWTSGKFF. CDR3 sequence (DNA): TGCAGCGTTGAAGAAAGGTGGACTAGCGGGAAGTTCTTC.

The chain is built from TRBV6-5 and TRBJ1-1; 9 bases map to TRBD1. V was pared by 5 bases and J by 5 bases, with 6 bases of the junction left unmatched. This CDR3 contains 14 residues. Germline V gene sequence: CDR1 MNHEY, CDR2 SVGAGI. CDR3 residues: CASSPRQGGTEAFF. The CDR3 DNA follows: TGTGCCAGCAGTCCCCGACAGGGGGGGACTGAAGCTTTCTTT.

The gene calls are TRBV11-3 and TRBJ2-5; 13 positions agree with TRBD2. After removal of 4 bases from V and 3 bases from J, the junction contained 5 bases not matched to a gene. Germline CDR1 is SGHNT and CDR2 is YENEEA. The length of the CDR3 is 16 residues. CDR3: CASSSIGTSGEETQYF. The CDR3 bases are TGTGCCAGCAGCTCTATAGGGACTAGCGGGGAAGAGACCCAGTACTTC.

The V and J genes are TRBV5-1 and TRBJ2-7, with D tentatively TRBD2 (6 bases). V shed 5 bases and J shed 3 bases, with 18 bases lying between them. The CDR3 has 15 residues. CDR1 and CDR2 from the germline V gene are SGHRS and YFSETQ. CDR3 DNA: TGCGCCAGCAGATCCTCGTTCCAGGGAGGCTACGAGCAGTACTTC. Translated, it gives CASRSSFQGGYEQYF.

The chain has TRBV27 and TRBJ1-5; D uncertain. Between the trimmed V and J ends, which lost 0 bases and 7 bases, there was a span of 7 bases. The CDR3 has 13 amino acids. Germline assignment: CDR1 MNHEY and CDR2 SMNVEV (reference sequence). In DNA, the CDR3 is TGTGCCAGCAGTTTATCTTCGGTCCAGCCCCAGCATTTT. Encoded protein: CASSLSSVQPQHF.

The V gene is TRBV25-1, the J gene TRBJ2-3, with a weak D call TRBD2 (5 bases). The CDR3 has 14 residues. Germline CDR1 and CDR2: MGHDK and SYGVNS. V shed 5 bases and J shed 1 base, with 10 bases lying between them. The CDR3 sequence is CASSPGSGTDTQYF. The CDR3 DNA follows: TGTGCCAGCAGTCCGGGGTCCGGCACAGATACGCAGTATTTT.

This chain joins TRBV5-1 and TRBJ2-7, with 7 bases matching TRBD1. Trimming at V came to 4 bases and at J to 3 bases, leaving 10 bases not matched to a gene. The CDR3 sequence is 15 residues long. Germline V CDR1 and CDR2: SGHRS, YFSETQ. The CDR3 spells CASSPDLGQSYEQYF. The CDR3 bases are TGCGCCAGCAGCCCCGATCTGGGACAGAGCTACGAGCAGTACTTC.

The rearrangement uses TRBV4-3 and TRBJ1-2, with D possibly TRBD1 on 5 matching bases. CDR1 and CDR2 from the germline V gene are LGHNA and YSLEER. Trimming stripped 4 bases from V and 6 bases from J, with 18 bases between. This CDR3 comprises 15 residues. This CDR3 is CASSRRGLGGDGYTF. The CDR3 DNA follows: TGCGCCAGCAGCCGAAGGGGCTTGGGAGGAGATGGCTACACCTTC.

The chain carries TRBV6-6 and TRBJ1-2; a weak D match, TRBD1 (6 bases). V gave up 5 bases and J gave up 3 bases, with 16 bases separating them. Germline V lookup: CDR1 MNHNY, CDR2 SVGAGI (reference sequence). This CDR3 contains 15 residues. In DNA form, the CDR3 reads TGTGCCAGCAGTAACCCTACAGGGCCCGACTATGGCTACACCTTC. Amino acids: CASSNPTGPDYGYTF.

The V and J genes are TRBV9 and TRBJ2-7; 14 bases map to TRBD2. Trimming took 4 bases from V and 5 from J; bases not matched to a gene: 8. Germline V gene data show CDR1 as SGDLS and CDR2 as YYNGEE. The CDR3 runs 16 residues. CDR3 coding DNA: TGTGCCAGCAGCCCGGGGACTAGCGGGAGTTACCACGAGCAGTACTTC. This sequence encodes CASSPGTSGSYHEQYF.

This chain uses TRBV9 with TRBJ2-1; TRBD2 might be the D (5 bases). The CDR3 is made up of 13 amino acids. V was shortened by 0 bases and J by 8 bases, with 9 bases between the two germline ends. CDR1 and CDR2 from the germline V gene are SGDLS and YYNGEE. In DNA form, the CDR3 reads TGTGCCAGCAGCGTAGACCTAGCCCATGAGCAGTTCTTC. Translation gives CASSVDLAHEQFF.

The rearrangement links TRBV14 to TRBJ2-2, with TRBD2 matching 9 bases. V lost 0 bases to trimming and J lost 2 bases; unmatched junction nucleotides: 1. CDR1 is SGHDN and CDR2 is FVKESK in the germline V gene. This CDR3 comprises 16 residues. This CDR3 reads CASSQDLAGNTGELFF. The CDR3 DNA reads as TGTGCCAGCAGCCAAGATCTAGCGGGAAACACCGGGGAGCTGTTTTTT.

The chain has TRBV7-2 and TRBJ1-5; 9 nucleotides line up with TRBD1. The germline gives CDR1 SGHTA, CDR2 FQGNSA. Trimming removed 8 bases from V and 6 bases from J; junction bases left unmatched: 2. This CDR3 spans 12 amino acids. Here the CDR3 reads CASGQGTQPQHF. The CDR3 coding sequence is TGTGCCAGCGGACAGGGGACTCAGCCCCAGCATTTT.

On this clone: One junction end does not reproduce the germline sequence, and a read error may be involved. V gene TRBV25-1 combines with J gene TRBJ2-3; 9 bases fit TRBD1. Germline V CDR1 and CDR2: MGHDK, SYGVNS. The CDR3 spans 16 residues. The CDR3 bases are TGTGCCGGCAGTGAGGGCGGGACAGGGTCGGCAGATACGCAGTATTTT. This translates into CAGSEGGTGSADTQYF.

The rearrangement uses TRBV4-2 and TRBJ2-1; possibly TRBD2 for D (5 bases). This CDR3 is built from 12 residues. Trimming removed 0 bases from V and 9 bases from J, with 6 bases in between. Germline lookup yields CDR1 LGHNA and CDR2 YNFKEQ. CDR3 region: CASSQEEGEQFF. CDR3 nucleotides: TGTGCCAGCAGCCAAGAAGAGGGTGAGCAGTTCTTC.

This chain links TRBV12-5 with TRBJ2-1; 9 bases fit TRBD2. Germline V gives CDR1 LGHNT, CDR2 FRNRAP. Losses at the gene ends were 1 base for V and 9 bases for J; bases not matched to a gene: 10. There are 16 residues in the CDR3. CDR3 coding DNA: TGTGCTAGTGGTTTGGACCTTAGCGGGAGAGACGGTGAGCAGTTCTTC. It specifies CASGLDLSGRDGEQFF.

The sample holds a few counts of this clone. The J gene is TRBJ2-1, the V gene TRBV30; weak D call: TRBD2 (7 bases). Trimming pared 0 bases from V and 2 bases from J, leaving 11 bases between. The germline V gene has CDR1 GTSNPN and CDR2 SVGIG (reference sequence). The CDR3 length is 15 residues. The CDR3 DNA sequence: TGTGCCTGGAGTGTAGAAGGGGGGGCCTACAATGAGCAGTTCTTC. Protein sequence: CAWSVEGGAYNEQFF.

CDR3 in DNA: TGTGCCAGCTCACCACTAGACTACCAAGAGACCCAGTACTTC. Translation gives CASSPLDYQETQYF. J is TRBJ2-5 and V is TRBV18; the D is unclear. The CDR3 is made up of 14 amino acids. V gave up 1 base and J gave up 0 bases, with 6 bases separating them. Germline V gives CDR1 KGHSH, CDR2 LQKENI.

This chain's CDR3 is CASSLDGGNNEQFF. CDR3 sequence (DNA): TGCGCCAGCAGCTTGGATGGCGGGAACAATGAGCAGTTCTTC. The V gene is TRBV5-1, the J gene TRBJ2-1, with a tentative D call TRBD2 (6 bases). Germline CDR1 and CDR2: SGHRS and YFSETQ. V was trimmed by 0 bases and J by 5 bases, leaving 9 bases between them. The CDR3 is 14 amino acids.

The chain uses TRBV7-6 and TRBJ2-1; D is uncertain. CDR3 length: 13 residues. In germline, CDR1 is SGHVS, CDR2 FNYEAQ. Trimming took off 3 bases at V and 9 bases at J, with 12 bases between the two ends. For the CDR3, the DNA is TGTGCCAGCAGCTTGGGCTTAGATAGTGAGCAGTTCTTC. This gives the protein CASSLGLDSEQFF.

The chain links TRBV5-4 to TRBJ2-5; D is perhaps TRBD2 (7 bases). The J call could be wrong; TRBJ2-7 is a better fit for the DNA end. Germline values: CDR1 SGHNT, CDR2 YYREEE (reference sequence). This CDR3 is 14 amino acids long. The CDR3 spells CASTGGGPSYEQYF. The CDR3 DNA reads TGTGCCAGCACAGGCGGGGGCCCCTCCTACGAGCAGTACTTC.

This clone came up a few times. J is TRBJ1-4 and V is TRBV7-9; D gene uncertain. Germline V gene sequence: CDR1 SEHNR, CDR2 FQNEAQ (reference sequence). The CDR3 loop spans 15 amino acids. The V gene lost 5 bases and the J gene lost 0 bases, with 10 bases spanning the gap. The CDR3 sequence: CASSPQFATNEKLFF. The CDR3 DNA is TGTGCCAGCAGCCCCCAGTTTGCAACTAATGAAAAACTGTTTTTT.

This chain links TRBV7-8 with TRBJ1-5, with 8 bases aligning to TRBD1. The germline gives CDR1 SGHVS, CDR2 FQNEAQ. There are 15 residues in the CDR3. V was pared by 8 bases and J by 5 bases, with 11 bases of the junction left unmatched. The CDR3, as DNA: TGTGCCAGCGGGAGACAGGGGCGCTCAGATCAGCCCCAGCATTTT. Encoded protein: CASGRQGRSDQPQHF.

The chain employs TRBV7-2 and TRBJ1-1; the D is unclear. CDR3 length: 13 amino acids. The germline CDR1 and CDR2 sequences are SGHTA and FQGNSA. V gave up 5 bases and J gave up 6 bases, with 13 bases separating them. The chain's CDR3 is CASSPTYGPEAFF. DNA for the CDR3: TGTGCCAGCAGCCCCACTTACGGTCCTGAAGCTTTCTTT. Full variable domain (outside the CDR3, taken from reference TRBV7-2 and TRBJ1-1): GAGVSQSPSNKVTEKGKDVELRCDPISGHTALYWYRQSLGQGLEFLIYFQGNSAPDKSGLPSDRFSAERTGGSVSTLTIQRTQQEDSAVYLCASSPTYGPEAFFGQGTRLTVV.

This clone was seen only once. CDR3 loop: CAWSTGTGSGNTIYF. As DNA, the CDR3 is TGTGCCTGGAGTACGGGGACAGGATCTGGAAACACCATATATTTT. J is TRBJ1-3 and V is TRBV30; 8 bases are a match to TRBD1. The CDR3 extends over 15 amino acids. Trimming took 2 bases from V and 1 from J; bases not matched to a gene: 4. Per the germline V gene, CDR1 is GTSNPN and CDR2 is SVGIG (reference sequence).

The genes are TRBV5-4 and TRBJ2-7; 11 bases map to TRBD2. CDR3 length: 16 residues. J was trimmed by 0 bases and V by 0 bases; bases with no gene match: 2. Germline lookup yields CDR1 SGHNT and CDR2 YYREEE (reference sequence). The chain's CDR3 is CASSLGTSGFSYEQYF. CDR3 nucleotides: TGTGCCAGCAGCTTGGGGACTAGCGGGTTCTCCTACGAGCAGTACTTC.

This sequence joins TRBV18 and TRBJ2-7, with a weak D call TRBD1 (6 bases). Germline values: CDR1 KGHSH, CDR2 LQKENI. With 0 bases removed from V and 3 bases from J, the gap between germline ends came to 15 bases. This CDR3 contains 16 residues. CDR3 DNA: TGTGCCAGCTCACCACCCCAGAGACAGGTCTTCTACGAGCAGTACTTC. Translation gives CASSPPQRQVFYEQYF.

V gene TRBV7-6 combines with J gene TRBJ2-3; a possible D gene is TRBD1 (6 bases). The CDR3 is 17 amino acids. The germline gives CDR1 SGHVS, CDR2 FNYEAQ. The ends were cut back, 4 bases at V and 3 bases at J, with 20 bases in the middle. CDR3 sequence reads: CASSSGLAGVSTDTQYF. CDR3 nucleotide sequence: TGTGCCAGCAGCTCGGGCCTTGCAGGGGTATCGACAGATACGCAGTATTTT. Full variable domain (missing parts from reference TRBV7-6 and TRBJ2-3): GAGVSQSPRYKVTKRGQDVALRCDPISGHVSLYWYRQALGQGPEFLTYFNYEAQQDKSGLPNDRFSAERPEGSISTLTIQRTEQRDSAMYRCASSSGLAGVSTDTQYFGPGTRLTVL.